Presented here are 31 T cell receptor beta chains from one specimen sequenced in a study of shared clonotypes between healthy human individuals (TCRdb year 2020). Receptor libraries were prepared by the immunoSEQ multiplex PCR assay. In its TCRdb copy, this immuneACCESS table keeps in-frame sequences only and misses some clones. Where compared with another copy, unresolved V genes explain less than half of these, and the others have no known cause. This sample lists some 1,900,000 clones; less than 95% were detected once. 1% to 1.5% of the sample is held by the ten biggest clonotypes. CD8 naive samples consisted of CD45RO-negative cells that were positively selected for CCR7, yielding a CD45RA+CCR7+ population without TemRA cells. Specimen: naive CD8+ T cells sorted from blood. The cell subset or site label on this specimen signifies: CD45RA+CCR7+. These receptors were taken from a man younger than 35 in good health.

This clone has only one observation. The chain combines TRBV7-3 with TRBJ2-3; TRBD1 aligns across 11 bases. Per germline, CDR1 SGHTA and CDR2 FQGTGA. V shed 5 bases and J 5 bases; nucleotides not matched to a gene: 9. CDR3 length: 16 residues. The CDR3 spells CASSQGRTGGLDTQYF. CDR3 bases: TGTGCCAGCAGCCAGGGCAGGACAGGGGGCTTAGATACGCAGTATTTT.

Worth noting for this clone: Other nucleotide sequences from this sample produce the same CDR3. The chain employs TRBV9 and TRBJ2-7; possibly TRBD1 or TRBD2 for D (7 bases each). Looked up from germline, CDR1 is SGDLS and CDR2 is YYNGEE. V was trimmed by 3 bases and J by 4 bases, leaving 14 bases between them. The CDR3 is 14 residues long. The CDR3 sequence: CASSEGGGSYEQYF. CDR3 bases: TGTGCCAGCAGCGAGGGAGGGGGCTCATACGAGCAGTACTTC.

This rearrangement joins TRBV5-1 to TRBJ2-2; no definite D call. This CDR3 has 12 residues. The germline CDR1 and CDR2 sequences are SGHRS and YFSETQ. V lost 2 bases to trimming and J lost 4 bases, with 3 bases between them. DNA for the CDR3: TGCGCCAGCAGCTTCTCCACCGGGGAGCTGTTTTTT. Protein: CASSFSTGELFF.

J is TRBJ2-2 and V is TRBV7-9; no reliable D call. Deletions cut 7 bases from V and 6 bases from J, with 9 bases between. Germline CDR1 reads SEHNR; CDR2 reads FQNEAQ (reference sequence). There are 12 residues in the CDR3. The CDR3 bases are TGTGCCAGCAACCCTCAGCCCGGGGAGCTGTTTTTT. Translating gives CASNPQPGELFF.

This clone appeared once. The chain has TRBV9 and TRBJ2-1; D is ambiguous. The CDR3 is made up of 14 amino acids. Germline V gene lookup returns CDR1 SGDLS and CDR2 YYNGEE. V gave up 2 bases and J gave up 4 bases, with 10 bases separating them. CDR3 sequence: CASSVSLPYNEQFF. The DNA for the CDR3 is TGTGCCAGCAGCGTTAGCCTTCCTTACAATGAGCAGTTCTTC.

This chain joins TRBV6-1 and TRBJ1-2; the match to TRBD1 covers 9 bases. The germline gives CDR1 MNHNS, CDR2 SASEGT. With V trimmed by 4 bases and J by 8 bases, 2 bases remained unmatched. CDR3 size: 12 residues. CDR3 sequence: CASSGTGGGYTF. The DNA for the CDR3 is TGTGCCAGCAGTGGCACAGGGGGCGGCTACACCTTC.

The chain couples TRBV6-1 to TRBJ2-7; 9 nucleotides agree with TRBD1. With V trimmed by 2 bases and J by 3 bases, 8 bases remained unmatched. This CDR3 spans 16 amino acids. Per the germline V gene, CDR1 is MNHNS and CDR2 is SASEGT. DNA of the CDR3: TGTGCCAGCAGTGAATGGTCGACAGGGGGGGACTACGAGCAGTACTTC. Translation: CASSEWSTGGDYEQYF.

J is TRBJ2-7 and V is TRBV6-4; no reliable D call. Germline CDR1 MRHNA, CDR2 SNTAGT. The CDR3 extends over 11 amino acids. The V end lost 0 bases, the J end lost 7 bases, and 4 bases lay between the germline ends. The CDR3 DNA reads as TGTGCCAGCAGTGACTCGCAAGAGCAGTACTTC. Translated: CASSDSQEQYF.

The chain carries TRBV7-9 and TRBJ1-2, with D unresolved. V was trimmed by 2 bases and J by 8 bases, leaving 18 bases between them. The CDR3 loop spans 15 amino acids. The germline V gene has CDR1 SEHNR and CDR2 FQNEAQ (reference sequence). The CDR3 nucleotides are TGTGCCAGCAGCTTATCGATGGGGATAGGACGCGGCTACACCTTC. This sequence encodes CASSLSMGIGRGYTF.

This clone appeared once. The sample holds other DNA sequences that translate to the same CDR3. This chain joins TRBV29-1 and TRBJ2-3, with D hard to call. Per germline, CDR1 SQVTM and CDR2 ANQGSEA. The V gene lost 6 bases and the J gene lost 0 bases, with 1 base spanning the gap. The CDR3 has 10 amino acids. Here the CDR3 DNA reads TGCAGCGTAAGCACAGATACGCAGTATTTT. Translation gives CSVSTDTQYF.

The chain uses TRBV9 and TRBJ1-1, with D possibly being TRBD1 (6 bases). The CDR3 is 17 residues long. The V gene's germline CDR1 is SGDLS and CDR2 YYNGEE. Trimming stripped 0 bases from V and 3 bases from J, with 18 bases between. The CDR3, as DNA: TGTGCCAGCAGCGTAGAAGGGCGAGCGGAGGGGGACACTGAAGCTTTCTTT. As protein: CASSVEGRAEGDTEAFF.

This sequence joins TRBV5-6 and TRBJ1-1; D is unclear. Per the germline V gene, CDR1 is SGHDT and CDR2 is YYEEEE. Trimming took off 0 bases at V and 4 bases at J, with 7 bases between the two ends. The CDR3 contains 13 residues. The CDR3 loop reads CASSLVGSTEAFF. CDR3 bases: TGTGCCAGCAGCTTGGTAGGGTCCACTGAAGCTTTCTTT.

The V call is TRBV4-1, the J call TRBJ2-5; 8 bases agree with TRBD2. Germline loops: CDR1 MGHRA, CDR2 YSYEKL. The CDR3 loop spans 15 amino acids. J was trimmed by 9 bases and V by 0 bases; bases with no gene match: 9. This chain's CDR3 is CASSQDPGGARSQYF. CDR3 sequence (DNA): TGCGCCAGCAGCCAAGATCCCGGGGGGGCCCGGTCCCAGTACTTC.

The chain recombines TRBV5-4 with TRBJ2-7; no reliable D call. The CDR3 totals 12 residues. Deletions cut 2 bases from V and 6 bases from J, with 9 bases between. Germline CDR1 is SGHNT and CDR2 is YYREEE (reference sequence). The CDR3 region has the DNA TGTGCCAGCAGCTTCTGGAGTTCCGAGCAGTACTTC. Protein: CASSFWSSEQYF.

The chain uses TRBV27 and TRBJ2-1; 11 bases fit TRBD2. Unmatched junction bases numbered 9, after V lost 4 bases and J lost 1 base. Germline loops: CDR1 MNHEY, CDR2 SMNVEV (reference sequence). CDR3 length equals 18 residues. The chain's CDR3 is CASSSQSGTSGSYNEQFF. For the CDR3, the DNA is TGTGCCAGCAGTTCCCAATCCGGGACTAGCGGTTCCTACAATGAGCAGTTCTTC.

The V gene is TRBV7-9, the J gene TRBJ2-1; possible D gene TRBD2, 7 bases. V was cut by 1 base and J by 8 bases, with 15 bases left in between. CDR3 length: 15 amino acids. CDR1 is SEHNR and CDR2 is FQNEAQ in the germline V gene (reference sequence). The CDR3 sequence is CASSLVAGAWDEQFF. The CDR3 nucleotides are TGTGCCAGCAGCTTAGTGGCGGGGGCTTGGGATGAGCAGTTCTTC.

V gene TRBV6-5 combines with J gene TRBJ1-2; TRBD1 might be the D (5 bases). With 3 bases removed from V and 1 base from J, the gap between germline ends came to 12 bases. This CDR3 has 15 residues. The germline V gene has CDR1 MNHEY and CDR2 SVGAGI. CDR3 sequence reads: CASSYWGGYNYGYTF. CDR3 sequence (DNA): TGTGCCAGCAGTTATTGGGGGGGATATAACTATGGCTACACCTTC.

Worth noting for this clone: At one of its ends the junction is not consistent with the germline gene, which may arise from a read error. This sequence joins TRBV11-2 and TRBJ2-7, with D perhaps TRBD2 (6 bases). CDR3 length equals 17 residues. From germline, CDR1 is SGHAT and CDR2 FQNNGV. The CDR3 protein is CASSLDGGLEGSDEQYF. Here the CDR3 DNA reads TGTGCCAGCAGCTTAGATGGGGGTTTGGAGGGCTCCGACGAGCAGTACTTC.

The chain links TRBV4-1 to TRBJ2-6; D possibly corresponds to TRBD1 (5 bases). Germline V gives CDR1 MGHRA, CDR2 YSYEKL. Trimming shortened V by 0 bases and J by 2 bases, and 11 bases separated the two germline ends. The CDR3 length is 17 residues. DNA of the CDR3: TGCGCCAGCAGCCAAGATCCTATAGGGGCTGGGGCCAACGTCCTGACTTTC. Translated: CASSQDPIGAGANVLTF.

As for this clone: The sample has other DNA sequences that encode this CDR3 too. The V call is TRBV14, the J call TRBJ1-2; D is ambiguous. Germline V gene sequence: CDR1 SGHDN, CDR2 FVKESK. CDR3 size: 14 residues. Trimming left V 0 bases short and J 2 bases short, with 7 bases between. The CDR3, as DNA: TGTGCCAGCAGCCAAGAGATTGCCAACTATGGCTACACCTTC. It encodes CASSQEIANYGYTF. Drawing the rest from reference TRBV14 and TRBJ1-2, the complete variable domain is EAGVTQFPSHSVIEKGQTVTLRCDPISGHDNLYWYRRVMGKEIKFLLHFVKESKQDESGMPNNRFLAERTGGTYSTLKVQPAELEDSGVYFCASSQEIANYGYTFGSGTRLTVV.

The rearrangement links TRBV6-1 to TRBJ2-5, with D perhaps matching TRBD1 or TRBD2 (5 bases each). Trimming removed 6 bases from V and 4 bases from J, with 18 bases in between. Germline CDR1 is MNHNS and CDR2 is SASEGT. The CDR3 has 15 amino acids. CDR3 loop: CASRYIDGGGETQYF. The CDR3 nucleotides read TGTGCCAGCAGATATATAGATGGGGGTGGAGAGACCCAGTACTTC.

This rearrangement joins TRBV4-1 to TRBJ2-5; 11 bases map to TRBD1. From germline, CDR1 is MGHRA and CDR2 YSYEKL. The CDR3 covers 15 residues. The V segment lost 4 bases and the J segment 3 bases; nucleotides outside the gene matches: 4. CDR3: CASSLRTGGKETQYF. CDR3 DNA: TGCGCCAGCAGCCTCCGGACAGGGGGCAAAGAGACCCAGTACTTC.

V is TRBV5-1 and J is TRBJ2-1; D call uncertain. The CDR3 has 15 amino acids. V was pared by 1 base and J by 4 bases, with 12 bases between. Germline V CDR1 and CDR2: SGHRS, YFSETQ. The CDR3 DNA is TGCGCCAGCAGCTTGAGTAGTCCCCAATACAATGAGCAGTTCTTC. This codes for CASSLSSPQYNEQFF.

As concerns this clone: A much larger clone lies one base from this, so it may be a read error. This CDR3 is also generated by other DNA sequences in the sample. The chain combines TRBV28 with TRBJ2-7; D might be TRBD2 (6 bases). Trimming cost V 3 bases and J 0 bases, with 6 bases left between them. Germline values: CDR1 MDHEN, CDR2 SYDVKM. CDR3 length: 13 residues. The CDR3 coding sequence is TGTGCCAGCAGTTTCGGGAGCTCCTACGAGCAGTACTTC. Amino acids: CASSFGSSYEQYF.

This clone was seen a single time. Other DNA sequences in this specimen translate into the identical CDR3. This sequence joins TRBV6-5 and TRBJ2-7; D gene ambiguous. CDR3 length: 12 amino acids. V lost 6 bases and J 1 base, leaving 7 bases between the germline ends. Per germline, CDR1 MNHEY and CDR2 SVGAGI. CDR3 in amino acids: CASRDSSYEQYF. In DNA form, the CDR3 reads TGTGCCAGCAGAGACTCATCCTACGAGCAGTACTTC.

J is TRBJ2-7 and V is TRBV18, with D perhaps matching TRBD1 (5 bases). The CDR3 contains 14 residues. V shed 2 bases and J shed 2 bases, with 10 bases lying between them. Germline CDR1 and CDR2: KGHSH and LQKENI. In nucleotides, the CDR3 is TGTGCCAGCTCACCAGGGGCGGATCCCTACGAGCAGTACTTC. Its protein product is CASSPGADPYEQYF.

This chain links TRBV6-5 with TRBJ1-5; 7 positions match TRBD1. The germline V gene encodes CDR1 MNHEY and CDR2 SVGAGI. The V and J ends lost 6 bases and 3 bases, in that order; junction bases with no gene match: 8. This CDR3 contains 15 residues. In DNA, the CDR3 is TGTGCCAGCAGCCCAGGGGGTTTTCCCAATCAGCCCCAGCATTTT. Protein sequence: CASSPGGFPNQPQHF.

This clone came up once. This chain's CDR3 is CASSQDEGRYNEQFF. The CDR3 DNA reads as TGCGCCAGCAGCCAAGACGAGGGGCGCTACAATGAGCAGTTCTTC. The chain carries TRBV4-1 and TRBJ2-1; either TRBD1 or TRBD2 may fit D (5 bases each). CDR3 length: 15 amino acids. V lost 0 bases to trimming and J lost 3 bases, with 9 bases between them. The germline gives CDR1 MGHRA, CDR2 YSYEKL.

With regard to this clone: Distinct nucleotide sequences in the sample also encode this CDR3. The V and J genes are TRBV6-6 and TRBJ2-7; D remains ambiguous. V was clipped by 0 bases and J by 3 bases, with 3 bases between them. The CDR3 sequence is 12 residues long. CDR1 and CDR2 from the germline V gene are MNHNY and SVGAGI (reference sequence). The CDR3 DNA reads TGTGCCAGCAGTTACTCTGACTACGAGCAGTACTTC. It encodes CASSYSDYEQYF.

The chain links TRBV4-1 to TRBJ2-7, with TRBD2 matching over 7 bases. V dropped 1 base and J dropped 2; count of bases not matched to a gene: 5. The germline V gene has CDR1 MGHRA and CDR2 YSYEKL. The CDR3 has 15 amino acids. The CDR3 coding sequence is TGCGCCAGCAGCCAAGGGTCCAGCGGGGCCTACGAGCAGTACTTC. It specifies CASSQGSSGAYEQYF.

V gene TRBV30 combines with J gene TRBJ2-1, with D perhaps assigned TRBD1 or TRBD2 (5 bases each). The CDR3 spans 14 residues. CDR1 and CDR2 (germline): GTSNPN, SVGIG (reference sequence). Trimming took off 2 bases at V and 2 bases at J, with 10 bases between the two ends. Here the CDR3 reads CAWSMVGPYNEQFF. CDR3 bases: TGTGCCTGGAGTATGGTGGGACCCTACAATGAGCAGTTCTTC.